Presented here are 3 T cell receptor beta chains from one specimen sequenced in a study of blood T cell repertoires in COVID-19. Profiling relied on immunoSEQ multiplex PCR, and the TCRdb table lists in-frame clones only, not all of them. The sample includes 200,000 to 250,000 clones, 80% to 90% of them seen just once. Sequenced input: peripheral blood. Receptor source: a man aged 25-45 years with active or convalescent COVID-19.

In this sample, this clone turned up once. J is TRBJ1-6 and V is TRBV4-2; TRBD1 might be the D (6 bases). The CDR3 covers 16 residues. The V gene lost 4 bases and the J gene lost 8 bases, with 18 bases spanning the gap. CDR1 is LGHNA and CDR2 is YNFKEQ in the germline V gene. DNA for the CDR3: TGTGCCAGCAGCCCCTTAGGCAGGGGCGACTATTCACCCCTCCACTTT. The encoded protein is CASSPLGRGDYSPLHF.

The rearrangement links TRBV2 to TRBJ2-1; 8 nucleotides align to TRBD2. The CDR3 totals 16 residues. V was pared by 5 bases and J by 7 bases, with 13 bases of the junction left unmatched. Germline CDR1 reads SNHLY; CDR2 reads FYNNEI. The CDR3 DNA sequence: TGTGCCAGCAGTCTCTTTGCGGGGGGTCAGTTGAATGAGCAGTTCTTC. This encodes CASSLFAGGQLNEQFF.

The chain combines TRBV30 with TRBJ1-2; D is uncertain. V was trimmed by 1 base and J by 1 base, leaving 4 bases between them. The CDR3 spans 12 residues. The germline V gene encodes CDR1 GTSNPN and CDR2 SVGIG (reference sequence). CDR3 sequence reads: CAWSAVNYGYTF. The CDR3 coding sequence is TGTGCCTGGAGTGCGGTTAACTATGGCTACACCTTC.